These 22 T cell receptor beta chains were sequenced from one sample in a study of T-cell memory formation after mild COVID-19. TCRdb redid the calling of the 5' RACE reads with MiXCR, one entry per CDR3 protein. The sample consists of a few hundred thousand distinct CDR3 sequences, around 14% of them appearing once. Sequenced material: PBMCs or a T cell subset sorted from them (not recorded which). These receptors all come from a young man who had mild COVID-19 (a few samples of this study predate the infection). Cell type and time point are not known.

The sample holds a few counts of this clonotype. J is TRBJ1-6 and V is TRBV14, with D unresolved. V was shortened by 0 bases and J by 7 bases, with 10 bases between the two germline ends. Germline-derived CDR1 and CDR2 are SGHDN and FVKESK. The CDR3 is 15 residues long. The DNA of the CDR3 is TGTGCCAGCAGCCAAGATCGTCGGATAAATTCACCCCTCCACTTT. As protein: CASSQDRRINSPLHF.

This sequence joins TRBV12-3 or TRBV12-4 and TRBJ2-7; a weak D match, TRBD1 (5 bases). The CDR3 runs to 15 residues. Trimming shortened V by 7 bases and J by 4 bases, and 20 bases separated the two germline ends. The CDR3 loop reads CASILRVGAVYEQYF. CDR3 DNA: TGTGCCAGCATCCTGCGAGTTGGGGCGGTTTACGAGCAGTACTTC.

The chain employs TRBV11-2 and TRBJ1-1, with D hard to call. V was cut by 5 bases and J by 8 bases, with 9 bases left in between. The CDR3 is 11 residues long. The V gene's germline CDR1 is SGHAT and CDR2 FQNNGV. The CDR3 here is CASSPSREAFF. Here the CDR3 DNA reads TGTGCCAGCAGCCCCTCCCGGGAAGCTTTCTTT.

This clonotype came up a few times. The V call is TRBV5-1, the J call TRBJ1-4; tentatively, D is TRBD1 (5 bases). This CDR3 is 14 amino acids long. The germline gives CDR1 SGHRS, CDR2 YFSETQ. Trimming took 5 bases from V and 0 from J, leaving 8 bases between them. The CDR3 loop is CASRPGSTNEKLFF. In DNA form, the CDR3 reads TGCGCCAGCAGACCAGGGTCAACTAATGAAAAACTGTTTTTT.

This clonotype came up a few times. The chain has TRBV6-2 or TRBV6-3 and TRBJ2-2; maybe TRBD2 (5 bases). Germline V CDR1 and CDR2: MNHEY, SVGEGT. This CDR3 has 16 amino acids. Deletions cut 4 bases from V and 1 base from J, with 13 bases between. For the CDR3, the DNA is TGTGCCAGCAGTTCACGGATTACTAGGAACACCGGGGAGCTGTTTTTT. Translating gives CASSSRITRNTGELFF.

This clonotype was seen more than once but under ten times. This rearrangement joins TRBV12-3 or TRBV12-4 to TRBJ1-1, with a weak D call TRBD1 (6 bases). The CDR3 runs 14 residues. V was pared by 4 bases and J by 1 base, with 10 bases between. CDR3 DNA sequence: TGTGCCAGCAGTTCTCTCAGGGGGAACACTGAAGCTTTCTTT. Translated: CASSSLRGNTEAFF.

The rearrangement joins TRBV7-2 to TRBJ2-7; D not certain. This CDR3 is built from 14 residues. Trimming shortened V by 4 bases and J by 3 bases, and 13 bases separated the two germline ends. Germline V lookup: CDR1 SGHTA, CDR2 FQGNSA. DNA of the CDR3: TGTGCCAGCAGCTCCTATCCCTGGGACTACGAGCAGTACGTC. Its translation is CASSSYPWDYEQYV.

This clonotype has a handful of counts. The chain combines TRBV7-2 with TRBJ1-3, with 7 nucleotides matching TRBD1. The CDR3 totals 14 residues. J was trimmed by 12 bases and V by 2 bases; bases with no gene match: 10. Germline CDR1 and CDR2: SGHTA and FQGNSA. The CDR3 spells CASSLNSRGTDIYF. The CDR3 DNA is TGTGCCAGCAGCTTAAACAGTAGAGGGACAGACATATATTTT.

The chain joins TRBV7-2 to TRBJ2-3; 12 bases map to TRBD2. The junction had 8 bases not matched to a gene; V was cut back by 5 bases and J by 2 bases. The CDR3 has 17 residues. CDR1 is SGHTA, CDR2 FQGNSA, per germline. In DNA form, the CDR3 reads TGTGCCAGCAGCACGAGACTAGCGGGGGAACCCACAGATACGCAGTATTTT. This encodes CASSTRLAGEPTDTQYF.

This clonotype was picked up a small number of times. V is TRBV24-1 and J is TRBJ2-3; TRBD1 aligns across 7 bases. The germline V gene has CDR1 KGHDR and CDR2 SFDVKD. The V segment lost 4 bases and the J segment 4 bases; nucleotides outside the gene matches: 7. The CDR3 is 15 amino acids. The CDR3 DNA reads TGTGCCACCAGTGACAGTCGGACAGGCGCAGATACGCAGTATTTT. It specifies CATSDSRTGADTQYF.

This clonotype came up many times. The chain recombines TRBV7-6 with TRBJ2-1; D unresolved. The germline V gene has CDR1 SGHVS and CDR2 FNYEAQ. This CDR3 region has 13 residues. Trimming pared 1 base from V and 7 bases from J, leaving 8 bases between. CDR3 sequence: CASSLEYGNEQFF. The CDR3 DNA is TGTGCCAGCAGCTTAGAGTACGGTAATGAGCAGTTCTTC.

This clonotype was seen a handful of times. The V and J genes are TRBV20-1 and TRBJ1-6; no reliable D call. This CDR3 contains 13 residues. Germline-derived CDR1 and CDR2 are DFQATT and SNEGSKA (reference sequence). V lost 4 bases and J lost 4, with 8 bases in between. The CDR3 bases are TGCAGTGCTACAGGTCCTTATAATTCACCCCTCCACTTT. This translates into CSATGPYNSPLHF.

The chain carries TRBV5-1 and TRBJ1-2; D is unclear. This CDR3 is 13 amino acids long. Per the germline V gene, CDR1 is SGHRS and CDR2 is YFSETQ. V was pared by 0 bases and J by 4 bases, with 7 bases between. The CDR3 sequence is CASSLADSYGYTF. DNA of the CDR3: TGCGCCAGCAGCTTGGCCGATTCCTATGGCTACACCTTC.

The rearrangement links TRBV7-8 to TRBJ2-1; 11 nucleotides match TRBD2. The CDR3 spans 18 residues. From germline, CDR1 is SGHVS and CDR2 FQNEAQ. After removal of 1 base from V and 5 bases from J, the junction contained 10 bases not matched to a gene. The CDR3 DNA reads TGTGCCAGCAGCTTAGGGGTCGCACTAGCGGGGGAGAACAATGAGCAGTTCTTC. Encoded protein: CASSLGVALAGENNEQFF.

This clonotype was recorded many times. The chain is built from TRBV2 and TRBJ1-5; 9 bases map to TRBD1. J lost 6 bases, V lost 3 bases, and 6 bases had no gene match. Germline CDR1 is SNHLY and CDR2 is FYNNEI. This CDR3 is built from 15 residues. The CDR3 DNA sequence: TGTGCCAGCAGTGACGGGACAGGGTTCAGTCAGCCCCAGCATTTT. Its translation: CASSDGTGFSQPQHF.

This sequence joins TRBV6-5 and TRBJ2-7; TRBD1 is a possible D gene (6 bases). Trimming removed 7 bases at V and 2 bases at J, with 18 bases between. Germline V gives CDR1 MNHEY, CDR2 SVGAGI. This CDR3 has 15 amino acids. The CDR3 loop is CASNRYRENPYEQYF. CDR3 in DNA: TGTGCCAGCAACCGATACAGGGAAAACCCCTACGAGCAGTACTTC.

This clonotype was detected only a few times. The chain uses TRBV7-9 and TRBJ2-7, with TRBD1 matching 7 bases. Germline V gives CDR1 SEHNR, CDR2 FQNEAQ (reference sequence). Unmatched junction bases numbered 2, after V lost 4 bases and J lost 2 bases. This CDR3 is 13 amino acids long. The CDR3 loop is CASSWTGPYEQYV. The CDR3 coding sequence is TGTGCCAGCAGCTGGACAGGCCCCTACGAGCAGTACGTC.

This rearrangement joins TRBV29-1 to TRBJ2-1, with D unresolved. Trimming pared 6 bases from V and 8 bases from J, leaving 14 bases between. This CDR3 has 12 residues. Per germline, CDR1 SQVTM and CDR2 ANQGSEA. In DNA form, the CDR3 reads TGCAGCGTCACCCCCCCGGCCGATGAGCAGTTCTTC. Amino acids: CSVTPPADEQFF.

This clonotype was counted only a few times. V gene TRBV5-1 combines with J gene TRBJ1-1, with a weak D call TRBD1 (5 bases). There are 14 residues in the CDR3. V lost 2 bases, J lost 3 bases, and 11 bases lay in between. CDR1 is SGHRS and CDR2 is YFSETQ in the germline V gene. The CDR3 bases are TGCGCCAGCAGCTTAGTAGGGGATGACACTGAAGCTTTCTTT. This gives the protein CASSLVGDDTEAFF.

This clonotype occurred a few times. The chain carries TRBV29-1 and TRBJ2-4, with D uncertain. Trimming left V 8 bases short and J 0 bases short, with 17 bases between. This CDR3 has 15 amino acids. Germline CDR1 is SQVTM and CDR2 is ANQGSEA. The CDR3 coding sequence is TGCAGCCACCTCATGGGCCTCCTAGCCAAAAACATTCAGTACTTC. Translated: CSHLMGLLAKNIQYF. The full variable domain, its missing parts supplied by reference TRBV29-1 and TRBJ2-4, is SAVISQKPSRDICQRGTSLTIQCQVDSQVTMMFWYRQQPGQSLTLIATANQGSEATYESGFVIDKFPISRPNLTFSTLTVSNMSPEDSSIYLCSHLMGLLAKNIQYFGAGTRLSVL.

The chain links TRBV27 to TRBJ2-3, with D tentatively TRBD2 (5 bases). The length of the CDR3 is 15 residues. V was clipped by 4 bases and J by 0 bases, with 11 bases between them. Germline-derived CDR1 and CDR2 are MNHEY and SMNVEV (reference sequence). The CDR3: CASSSRDSSTDTQYF. The CDR3 DNA is TGTGCCAGCAGTTCGAGGGATTCTAGCACAGATACGCAGTATTTT.

This clonotype came up a few times. This rearrangement joins TRBV5-1 to TRBJ1-4; tentative D call: TRBD1 (5 bases). In germline, CDR1 is SGHRS, CDR2 YFSETQ. The CDR3 totals 15 residues. Trimming cost V 0 bases and J 5 bases, with 11 bases left between them. CDR3 in amino acids: CASSLEGRSNEKLFF. CDR3 coding DNA: TGCGCCAGCAGCTTGGAGGGACGGTCGAATGAAAAACTGTTTTTT.